This T cell receptor beta chain emerged from a study of T cell responses to AZD1222 COVID-19 vaccine. CDR3 size: 13 residues. The germline CDR1 and CDR2 sequences are MDHEN and SYDVKM. V was clipped by 6 bases and J by 1 base, with 9 bases between them. Sequencing was performed with immunoSEQ multiplex PCR; in TCRdb, only in-frame clones are kept and a portion is missing. The table includes 130,000 or so clones, 65% to 90% detected once. The input for sequencing was peripheral blood, taken on day 0 of AZD1222 vaccination. This TCR derives from an adult in good health. The gene calls are TRBV28 and TRBJ1-2; D gene uncertain. Here the CDR3 DNA reads TGTGCCAGCAGCCTACGGGTTAACTATGGCTACACCTTC. Its translation is CASSLRVNYGYTF.